This record looks at one T cell receptor (beta chain) sequence and its context. The data derive from a study of CD8+ T cells in alopecia areata. In germline, CDR1 is SGHNT, CDR2 YYREEE (reference sequence). After removal of 5 bases from V and 8 bases from J, the junction contained 12 bases not matched to a gene. This CDR3 comprises 14 residues. It was cDNA, reverse transcribed from extracted RNA, that served as the sequencing template. This table comes from immunoSEQ multiplex PCR, and its TCRdb copy is limited to in-frame clones, with some not included. The sample contains some 130,000 clones, around 60% of which appear only once.

The receptor was isolated from a human donor with alopecia areata. The J gene is TRBJ1-2, the V gene TRBV5-4; TRBD1 matches 7 bases. The sequences come from CD4+ T cells sorted from blood, collected at week 0. CDR3 region: CASSGATGKRGYTF. Here the CDR3 DNA reads TGTGCCAGCAGTGGGGCGACAGGGAAGAGAGGCTACACCTTC. The variable domain in full, with the rest retrieved from reference TRBV5-4 and TRBJ1-2, is ETGVTQSPTHLIKTRGQQVTLRCSSQSGHNTVSWYQQALGQGPQFIFQYYREEENGRGNFPPRFSGLQFPNYSSELNVNALELDDSALYLCASSGATGKRGYTFGSGTRLTVV.